The 26 T cell receptor beta chains listed next were all sequenced from one sample in a study of blood T cells in healthy people across ages. A second PCR of 7 to 11 cycles used a sample-barcoded 5' primer and a J-beta primer mix. TCRdb called the 5' RACE reads again in MiXCR, with one record for every CDR3 protein. Among some 900,000 distinct CDR3 sequences, about 44% were seen once, and the ten largest hold roughly 13%. The sample consisted of blood. The source is a man aged 25-45 years in good health.

V usage is TRBV7-2 and J usage is TRBJ2-3; D remains unclear. This CDR3 contains 16 residues. Germline CDR1 reads SGHTA; CDR2 reads FQGNSA. V lost 1 base, J lost 2 bases, and 13 bases lay in between. In DNA, the CDR3 is TGTGCCAGCAGCTTAGTGGCTAGTCCAAACACAGATACGCAGTATTTT. It is translated as CASSLVASPNTDTQYF. Full variable domain (remainder filled in from reference TRBV7-2 and TRBJ2-3): GAGVSQSPSNKVTEKGKDVELRCDPISGHTALYWYRQSLGQGLEFLIYFQGNSAPDKSGLPSDRFSAERTGGSVSTLTIQRTQQEDSAVYLCASSLVASPNTDTQYFGPGTRLTVL.

A few counts support this clonotype. The chain carries TRBV6-6 and TRBJ2-1; maybe TRBD1 (5 bases). In germline, CDR1 is MNHNY, CDR2 SVGAGI (reference sequence). The CDR3 spans 14 residues. V lost 3 bases and J lost 4, with 10 bases in between. CDR3 sequence: CASSYGAGYNEQFF. CDR3 DNA: TGTGCCAGCAGTTATGGGGCCGGGTACAATGAGCAGTTCTTC.

A few counts support this clonotype. V gene TRBV6-1 combines with J gene TRBJ2-7; TRBD2 might be the D (5 bases). The CDR3 length is 11 residues. The V gene lost 5 bases and the J gene lost 6 bases, with 8 bases spanning the gap. CDR1 and CDR2 from the germline V gene are MNHNS and SASEGT. The DNA for the CDR3 is TGTGCCAGCAGTAAACTAGTCGAGCAGTACTTC. It yields the protein CASSKLVEQYF.

In this sample, this clonotype turned up a few times. The chain's CDR3 is CSADPPTGGHEQFF. CDR3 sequence (DNA): TGCAGTGCAGATCCCCCGACAGGGGGCCATGAGCAGTTCTTC. The V and J genes are TRBV20-1 and TRBJ2-1; the match to TRBD1 covers 10 bases. Germline-derived CDR1 and CDR2 are DFQATT and SNEGSKA (reference sequence). This CDR3 has 14 amino acids. The J segment lost 8 bases and the V segment lost 6 bases, leaving 10 bases of the junction unmatched.

The J gene is TRBJ2-7, the V gene TRBV27; 8 bases match TRBD1. Germline loops: CDR1 MNHEY, CDR2 SMNVEV (reference sequence). This CDR3 spans 12 amino acids. Trimming at V came to 8 bases and at J to 10 bases, leaving 10 bases not matched to a gene. CDR3 protein: CASAPQGQAQYF. In nucleotides, the CDR3 is TGTGCCAGCGCTCCACAGGGACAGGCCCAGTACTTC.

The chain recombines TRBV7-2 with TRBJ2-3; tentatively, D is TRBD2 (6 bases). V was cut by 6 bases and J by 4 bases, with 14 bases left in between. This CDR3 is 14 amino acids long. Germline CDR1 and CDR2: SGHTA and FQGNSA. CDR3 residues: CASRNRDFADTQYF. CDR3 nucleotide sequence: TGTGCCAGCAGAAACCGGGACTTTGCAGATACGCAGTATTTT.

This rearrangement joins TRBV6-1 to TRBJ2-3; D is undetermined. V lost 4 bases and J 0 bases, leaving 11 bases between the germline ends. Germline V lookup: CDR1 MNHNS, CDR2 SASEGT. The CDR3 has 15 amino acids. In DNA form, the CDR3 reads TGTGCCAGCAGTGGTACCCTAGGAAGCACAGATACGCAGTATTTT. Amino acid sequence: CASSGTLGSTDTQYF.

J is TRBJ1-4 and V is TRBV7-9; D gene unclear. The V and J ends lost 1 base and 10 bases respectively, with 7 bases between them. The length of the CDR3 is 12 residues. CDR1 and CDR2 (germline): SEHNR, FQNEAQ (reference sequence). CDR3 region: CASSLDRGKLFF. The DNA for the CDR3 is TGTGCCAGCAGCTTAGATCGAGGAAAACTGTTTTTT.

This clonotype was detected only once. The gene calls are TRBV28 and TRBJ2-7; 10 bases map to TRBD1. Germline V gene data show CDR1 as MDHEN and CDR2 as SYDVKM. CDR3 length: 14 residues. Trimming cost V 10 bases and J 0 bases; bases outside gene matches: 6. The CDR3 DNA reads TGTGCCATCGGACAGGGGGGAAGCTCCTACGAGCAGTACTTC. This sequence encodes CAIGQGGSSYEQYF.

J is TRBJ2-5 and V is TRBV6-2 or TRBV6-3; tentatively, D is TRBD2 (6 bases). Germline loops: CDR1 MNHEY, CDR2 SVGEGT. CDR3 length equals 15 residues. V gave up 6 bases and J gave up 5 bases, with 19 bases separating them. The CDR3 DNA reads as TGTGCCAGCAGCAACCCCCCGGGACTTGCTGAGACCCAGTACTTC. Its translation is CASSNPPGLAETQYF.

In nucleotides, the CDR3 is TGCAGTGCTAGATCTGGGGACAGGGGTAATGAGCAGTTCTTC. Protein sequence: CSARSGDRGNEQFF. The J gene is TRBJ2-1, the V gene TRBV20-1; 10 positions agree with TRBD1. CDR1 DFQATT and CDR2 SNEGSKA come from the germline V gene (reference sequence). Germline trimming cut 2 bases from V and 7 bases from J; bases unmatched to any gene: 5. This CDR3 is built from 14 residues.

CDR3: CASSIRGGDPADTQYF. The CDR3 DNA reads as TGTGCCAGCAGTATACGGGGGGGCGATCCGGCAGATACGCAGTATTTT. This chain joins TRBV7-3 and TRBJ2-3; the match to TRBD2 covers 8 bases. CDR3 length: 16 amino acids. V trimming: 6 bases; J trimming: 4 bases; junction bases outside the gene matches: 12. Germline CDR1 reads SGHTA; CDR2 reads FQGTGA.

V gene TRBV10-3 combines with J gene TRBJ1-1; a weak D match, TRBD1 (5 bases). The CDR3 is made up of 12 amino acids. Trimming removed 4 bases from V and 8 bases from J, with 11 bases in between. CDR1 and CDR2 (germline): ENHRY, SYGVKD. The CDR3 spells CAISVTGIEAFF. The CDR3, as DNA: TGTGCCATCAGTGTCACAGGTATAGAAGCTTTCTTT.

The chain employs TRBV6-1 and TRBJ2-7; D is unclear. The J call may be incorrect, as the DNA end agrees better with TRBJ2-5. Germline CDR1 is MNHNS and CDR2 is SASEGT. The CDR3 length is 15 residues. CDR3 sequence: CASSETSITVGTQYF. DNA of the CDR3: TGTGCCAGCAGTGAAACGTCTATCACCGTCGGGACCCAGTACTTC.

This chain joins TRBV5-5 and TRBJ1-4; D is uncertain. Germline lookup yields CDR1 SGHKS and CDR2 YYEKEE (reference sequence). Deletions cut 3 bases from V and 0 bases from J, with 6 bases between. The CDR3 consists of 14 residues. The CDR3 DNA reads as TGTGCCAGCAGCTACAGAACAACTAATGAAAAACTGTTTTTT. Its protein product is CASSYRTTNEKLFF.

The chain uses TRBV29-1 and TRBJ2-7; TRBD2 aligns across 10 bases. CDR1 and CDR2 from the germline V gene are SQVTM and ANQGSEA. The J segment lost 7 bases and the V segment lost 8 bases, leaving 14 bases of the junction unmatched. The CDR3 is 14 residues long. The CDR3 bases are TGCAGCACGAGCGGGGGGGCCAGCTACAATGAGCAGTACTTC. Translated, it gives CSTSGGASYNEQYF.

The chain has TRBV27 and TRBJ2-5; 9 positions agree with TRBD1. The CDR3 loop spans 15 amino acids. J lost 2 bases, V lost 2 bases, and 3 bases had no gene match. CDR1 MNHEY and CDR2 SMNVEV come from the germline V gene (reference sequence). The CDR3: CASSLGTGRQETQYF. The CDR3 region has the DNA TGTGCCAGCAGTTTAGGGACAGGGAGGCAAGAGACCCAGTACTTC.

J is TRBJ1-4 and V is TRBV2; D is uncertain. With 2 bases removed from V and 10 bases from J, the gap between germline ends came to 17 bases. CDR3 length equals 15 residues. Germline V gene sequence: CDR1 SNHLY, CDR2 FYNNEI. This CDR3 reads CASSEWEGAGRKLFF. CDR3 DNA: TGTGCCAGCAGTGAATGGGAGGGCGCAGGAAGAAAACTGTTTTTT.

This clonotype occurred once. V and J are TRBV7-2 and TRBJ2-7; D is unclear. This CDR3 has 14 amino acids. Germline CDR1 SGHTA, CDR2 FQGNSA. V gave up 1 base and J gave up 0 bases, with 7 bases separating them. This CDR3 is CASSLVMGSYEQYF. CDR3 DNA sequence: TGTGCCAGCAGCTTAGTGATGGGCTCCTACGAGCAGTACTTC.

This clonotype was counted only a few times. The genes are TRBV30 and TRBJ2-7; unclear D gene. This CDR3 is built from 13 residues. CDR1 GTSNPN and CDR2 SVGIG come from the germline V gene (reference sequence). The ends were cut back, 3 bases at V and 6 bases at J, with 15 bases in the middle. CDR3 in amino acids: CAWRGQPSAEQYF. DNA for the CDR3: TGTGCCTGGAGGGGCCAACCGAGTGCCGAGCAGTACTTC.

The rearrangement joins TRBV12-3 or TRBV12-4 to TRBJ2-1; no definite D call. There are 14 residues in the CDR3. V was clipped by 1 base and J by 2 bases, with 6 bases between them. This CDR3 is CASSLGPTYNEQFF. The CDR3 DNA reads as TGTGCCAGCAGTTTAGGACCCACCTACAATGAGCAGTTCTTC.

This chain links TRBV7-8 with TRBJ2-3, with D perhaps TRBD1 or TRBD2 (5 bases each). Per germline, CDR1 SGHVS and CDR2 FQNEAQ. Trimming pared 1 base from V and 3 bases from J, leaving 11 bases between. The CDR3 is 15 amino acids. CDR3 DNA sequence: TGTGCCAGCAGCTTAGTCGGGACGGAAACAGATACGCAGTATTTT. Protein product: CASSLVGTETDTQYF.

The chain combines TRBV10-3 with TRBJ1-2; D unresolved. CDR3 length: 12 residues. CDR1 ENHRY and CDR2 SYGVKD come from the germline V gene. CDR3 DNA: TGTTCTAACGGAGGGAGGCTGGATGGCTACACCTTC. This encodes CSNGGRLDGYTF.

There are a few counts of this clonotype. V is TRBV6-5 and J is TRBJ2-5; the D is unclear. CDR3 length: 13 residues. Germline V CDR1 and CDR2: MNHEY, SVGAGI. V lost 6 bases to trimming and J lost 7 bases, with 15 bases between them. CDR3 residues: CASSPPHPGTQYF. DNA for the CDR3: TGTGCCAGCAGCCCGCCCCACCCAGGGACCCAGTACTTC.

V is TRBV20-1 and J is TRBJ2-1; D possibly corresponds to TRBD2 (7 bases). With the DNA end fitting TRBJ2-7 better, the J assignment may be wrong. The CDR3 spans 13 residues. Germline loops: CDR1 DFQATT, CDR2 SNEGSKA (reference sequence). CDR3 protein: CSAKGGPYNEQYF. In DNA form, the CDR3 reads TGCAGCGCGAAGGGGGGGCCGTACAATGAGCAGTACTTC.

This clonotype was found a few times. The rearrangement joins TRBV6-2 or TRBV6-3 to TRBJ2-7; D unclear. In germline, CDR1 is MNHEY, CDR2 SVGEGT. CDR3 length equals 12 residues. V lost 2 bases and J lost 7, with 9 bases in between. The CDR3 sequence: CASSYGENEQYF. The CDR3, as DNA: TGTGCCAGCAGTTACGGGGAAAATGAGCAGTACTTC.